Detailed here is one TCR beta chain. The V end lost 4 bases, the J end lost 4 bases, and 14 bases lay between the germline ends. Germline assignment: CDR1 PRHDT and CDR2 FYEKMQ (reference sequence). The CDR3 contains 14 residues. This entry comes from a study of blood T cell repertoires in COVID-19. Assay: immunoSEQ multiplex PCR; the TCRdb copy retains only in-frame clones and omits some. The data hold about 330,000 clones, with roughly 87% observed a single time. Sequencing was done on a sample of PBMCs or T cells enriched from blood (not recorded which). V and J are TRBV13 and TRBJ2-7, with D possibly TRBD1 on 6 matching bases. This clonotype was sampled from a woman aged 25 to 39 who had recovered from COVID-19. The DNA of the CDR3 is TGTGCCAGCAGCTACGGACAGATCTATTACGAGCAGTACTTC. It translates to CASSYGQIYYEQYF.